This TCR beta chain is from a study of cytomegalovirus exposure and HLA in healthy donors. PCR involved 60 Vbeta and 13 Jbeta primers. The protocol was immunoSEQ multiplex PCR, while the TCRdb copy is restricted to in-frame clones and leaves out a portion. The sample includes about 190,000 clones, around 84% of them seen just once. V was pared by 1 base and J by 9 bases, with 16 bases between. Looked up from germline, CDR1 is SEHNR and CDR2 is FQNEAQ (reference sequence). The CDR3 is 16 amino acids. This TCR was recovered from a woman aged 45-65 years in good health and CMV-seropositive. Material for sequencing was PBMCs. The gene calls are TRBV7-9 and TRBJ1-6, with D unclear. DNA for the CDR3: TGTGCCAGCAGCTTAGGGACTACCGGTAATGGTTCACCCCTCCACTTT. Translation gives CASSLGTTGNGSPLHF.